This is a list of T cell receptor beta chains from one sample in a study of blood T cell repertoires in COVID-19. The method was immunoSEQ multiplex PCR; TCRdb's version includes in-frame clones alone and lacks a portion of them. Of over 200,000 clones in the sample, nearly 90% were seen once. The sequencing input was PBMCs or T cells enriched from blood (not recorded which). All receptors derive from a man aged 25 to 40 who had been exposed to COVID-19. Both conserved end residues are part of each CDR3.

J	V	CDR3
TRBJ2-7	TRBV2	CASIGSELARPTSYEQYF
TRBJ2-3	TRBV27	CASSLSGSASTDTQYF
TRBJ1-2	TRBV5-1	CASSLAPGTGNYGYTF
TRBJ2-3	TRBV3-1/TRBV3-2	CASSQDGLAGDTQYF
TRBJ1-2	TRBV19	CASNSRDRGHGYTF
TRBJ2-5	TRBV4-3	CASSPRDRPQETQYF
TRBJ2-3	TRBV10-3	CAISESSGGGTDTQYF
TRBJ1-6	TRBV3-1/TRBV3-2	CASSPGTANNSPLHF
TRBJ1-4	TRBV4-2	CASTPSRVRASNEKLFF
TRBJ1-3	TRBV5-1	CASSLSNRERNTIYF
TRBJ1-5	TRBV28	CASIQETGGQPQHF
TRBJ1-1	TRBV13	CASMDREIWTEAFF
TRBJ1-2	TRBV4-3	CASSQETGVYGYTF
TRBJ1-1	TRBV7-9	CASSLGQTNTEAFF
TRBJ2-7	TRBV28	CASTQGSGLSYEQYF
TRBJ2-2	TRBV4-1	CASSWLQGGDTGELFF
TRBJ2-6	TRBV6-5	CASSWEGGANVLTF
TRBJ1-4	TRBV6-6	CASSDTGSTNEKLFF
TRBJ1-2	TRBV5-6	CASSLTGVGDGYTF
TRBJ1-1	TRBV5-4	CASSFDRAGAFF
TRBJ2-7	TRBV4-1	CASSRGTGGYEQYF
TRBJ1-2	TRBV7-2	CASSLVTFTDYGYTF
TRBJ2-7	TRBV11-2	CASRITGESSYEQYF
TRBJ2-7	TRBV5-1	CASSLGAKDEQYF
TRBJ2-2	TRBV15	CATSRDWRQNTGELFF
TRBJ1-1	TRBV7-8	CASSLNTGFAEAFF
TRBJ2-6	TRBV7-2	CAGIPRPPGANVLTF
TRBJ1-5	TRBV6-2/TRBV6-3	CASSYGQATMNQPQHF
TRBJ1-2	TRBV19	CASIDRGLQGYTF
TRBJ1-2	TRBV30	CAWRETGDYGYTF
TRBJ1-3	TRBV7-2	CASSLAGGSAGNTIYF
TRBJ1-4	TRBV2	CASSPGGLGNEKLFF
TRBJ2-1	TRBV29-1	CSPLTPQGGEQFF
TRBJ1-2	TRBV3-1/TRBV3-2	CASSQGGTASGYTF
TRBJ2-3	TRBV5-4	CASSYHPGAVPDTQYF
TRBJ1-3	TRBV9	CASSLRSSGNTIYF
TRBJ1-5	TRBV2	CASSSDRVLNQPQHF
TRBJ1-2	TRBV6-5	CASSLLTGDGYTF
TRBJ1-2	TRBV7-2	CASSPQSGTASGYTF
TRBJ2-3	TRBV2	CATLTSGGDTQYF
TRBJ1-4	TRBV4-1	CASSQVSRDNEKLFF
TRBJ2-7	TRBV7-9	CASTLGSQDEQYF
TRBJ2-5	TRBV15	CATSVGPQQETQYF
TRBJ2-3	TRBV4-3	CASSLSAGSTDTQYF
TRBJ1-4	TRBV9	CASSVSATPGEKLFF
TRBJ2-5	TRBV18	CASSPWDIGREETQYF
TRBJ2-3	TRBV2	CASQTGLSTDTQYF
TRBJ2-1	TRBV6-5	CATRGPNNEQFF
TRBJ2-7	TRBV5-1	CASTPWEGSSYEQYF
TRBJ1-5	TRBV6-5	CASSLTGDGNQPQHF
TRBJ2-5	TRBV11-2	CASSFRPFLRETQYF
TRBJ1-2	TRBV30	CACLGDGYTF